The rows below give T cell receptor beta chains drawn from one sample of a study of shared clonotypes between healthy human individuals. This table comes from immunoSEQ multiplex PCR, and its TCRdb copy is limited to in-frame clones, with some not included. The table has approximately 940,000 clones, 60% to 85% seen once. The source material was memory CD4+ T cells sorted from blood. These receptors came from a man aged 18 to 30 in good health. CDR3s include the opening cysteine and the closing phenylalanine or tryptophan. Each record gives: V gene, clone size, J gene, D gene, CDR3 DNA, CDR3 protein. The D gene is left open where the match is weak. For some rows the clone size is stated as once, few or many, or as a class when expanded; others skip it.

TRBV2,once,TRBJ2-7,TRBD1,TGTGCCAGTCGTGAACAGGGGATGCCCACCTACGAGCAGTACTTC,CASREQGMPTYEQYF
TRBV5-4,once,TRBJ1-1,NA,TGTGCCAGCAGCGCCCCGGAAGTGCGGAACACTGAAGCTTTCTTT,CASSAPEVRNTEAFF
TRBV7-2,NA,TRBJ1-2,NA,TGTGCCAGCAGCTTAGCTTTAATTCCAAACTATGGCTACACCTTC,CASSLALIPNYGYTF
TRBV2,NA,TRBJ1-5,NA,TGTGCCAGCAGTGAAGCGACGTCAGGTCAGCCCCAGCATTTT,CASSEATSGQPQHF
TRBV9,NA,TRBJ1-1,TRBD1,TGTGCCAGCAGCGTAGGGACAGGCACTGAAGCTTTCTTT,CASSVGTGTEAFF
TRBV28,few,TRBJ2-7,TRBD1,TGTGCCAGCAGTTTCTGGGACAGGGGATCCTACGAGCAGTACTTC,CASSFWDRGSYEQYF
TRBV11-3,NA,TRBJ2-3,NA,TGTGCCAGCAGCTTAGACGCGCGTCCGCAGTATTTT,CASSLDARPQYF
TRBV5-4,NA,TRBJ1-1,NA,TGTGCCAGCAGCCTAAAACAGGGAGGGAACACTGAAGCTTTCTTT,CASSLKQGGNTEAFF
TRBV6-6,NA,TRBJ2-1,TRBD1,TGTGCCAGCAGAAAGGGACAGACCTACAATGAGCAGTTCTTC,CASRKGQTYNEQFF
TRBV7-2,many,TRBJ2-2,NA,TGTGCCAGCAGCACTACAGGTGCCGGCACCGGGGAGCTGTTTTTT,CASSTTGAGTGELFF
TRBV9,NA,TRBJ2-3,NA,TGTGCCAGCAGCGTACCTCCTAGCACAGATACGCAGTATTTT,CASSVPPSTDTQYF
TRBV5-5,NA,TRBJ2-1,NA,TGTGCCAGCAACTCGGGGGTCATGTCTCTAGCGTACAATGAGCAGTTCTTC,CASNSGVMSLAYNEQFF
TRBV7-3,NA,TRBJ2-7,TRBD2,TGTGCCAGCAGCGGAGCGACTAGCGGGGCCTACGAGCAGTACTTC,CASSGATSGAYEQYF
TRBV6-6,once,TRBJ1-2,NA,TGTGCCAGCAGTTTCCGTGGTAACTATGGCTACACCTTC,CASSFRGNYGYTF
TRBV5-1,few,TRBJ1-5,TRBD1,TGCGCCAGCAGCTTGGGGACAGGGGGCAATCAGCCCCAGCATTTT,CASSLGTGGNQPQHF
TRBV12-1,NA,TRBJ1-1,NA,TGTGCCAGCAGCTTTCAGGAGGACGCTTTCTTT,CASSFQEDAFF
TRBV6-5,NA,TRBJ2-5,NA,TGTGCCAGCAGTTACTCGGTGGAGACCCAGTACTTC,CASSYSVETQYF